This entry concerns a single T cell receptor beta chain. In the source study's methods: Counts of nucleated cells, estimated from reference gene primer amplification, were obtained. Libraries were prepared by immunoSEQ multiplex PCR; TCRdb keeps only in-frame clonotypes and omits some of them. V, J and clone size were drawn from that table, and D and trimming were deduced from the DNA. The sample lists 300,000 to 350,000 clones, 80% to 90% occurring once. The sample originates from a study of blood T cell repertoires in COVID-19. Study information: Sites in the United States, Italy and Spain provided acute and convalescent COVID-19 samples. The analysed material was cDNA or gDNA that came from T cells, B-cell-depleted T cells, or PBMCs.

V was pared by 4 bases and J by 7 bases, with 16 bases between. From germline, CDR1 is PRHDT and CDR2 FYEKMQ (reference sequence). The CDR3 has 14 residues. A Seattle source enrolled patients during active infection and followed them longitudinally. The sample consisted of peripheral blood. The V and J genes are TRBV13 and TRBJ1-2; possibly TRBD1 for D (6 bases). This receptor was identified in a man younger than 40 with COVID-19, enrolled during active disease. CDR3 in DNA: TGTGCCAGCAGCTCCGTACAGGGAAGTCCTGGCTACACCTTC. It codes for CASSSVQGSPGYTF. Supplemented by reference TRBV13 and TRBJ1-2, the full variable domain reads AAGVIQSPRHLIKEKRETATLKCYPIPRHDTVYWYQQGPGQDPQFLISFYEKMQSDKGSIPDRFSAQQFSDYHSELNMSSLELGDSALYFCASSSVQGSPGYTFGSGTRLTVV.